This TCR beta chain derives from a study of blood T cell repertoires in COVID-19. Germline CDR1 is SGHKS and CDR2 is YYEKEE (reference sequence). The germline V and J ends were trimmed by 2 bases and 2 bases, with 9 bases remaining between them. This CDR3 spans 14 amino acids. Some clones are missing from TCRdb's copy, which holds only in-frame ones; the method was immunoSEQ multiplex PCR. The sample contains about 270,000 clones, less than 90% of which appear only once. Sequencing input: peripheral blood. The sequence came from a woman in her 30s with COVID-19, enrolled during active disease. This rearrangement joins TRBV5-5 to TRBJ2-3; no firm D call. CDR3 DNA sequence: TGTGCCAGCAGCTTTAGTAGCTCCACAGATACGCAGTATTTT. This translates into CASSFSSSTDTQYF.